These 4 T cell receptor beta chains share one sample of origin, sequenced in a study of T cell changes during pregnancy in multiple sclerosis. Libraries were prepared by immunoSEQ multiplex PCR; TCRdb keeps only in-frame clonotypes and omits some of them. Here the sample spans 85,000 to 90,000 clones, approximately 93% being singletons. This specimen was peripheral blood, taken after pregnancy. These receptors originate from a female donor in good health, enrolled as a control in a pregnancy study.

V is TRBV4-2 and J is TRBJ2-7; 10 bases line up with TRBD2. The CDR3 is 16 amino acids. J lost 1 base, V lost 4 bases, and 7 bases had no gene match. Per germline, CDR1 LGHNA and CDR2 YNFKEQ. CDR3 nucleotides: TGTGCCAGCAGCCCTAGCGGGAGCTTTTTGTCCTACGAGCAGTACTTC. Amino acid sequence: CASSPSGSFLSYEQYF.

This clone was seen just once. The V gene is TRBV7-8, the J gene TRBJ1-5; the match to TRBD1 covers 9 bases. Per the germline V gene, CDR1 is SGHVS and CDR2 is FQNEAQ. The CDR3 totals 16 residues. Trimming took 2 bases from V and 7 from J; bases not matched to a gene: 9. The CDR3 spells CASSLSLTGGGQPQHF. CDR3 DNA sequence: TGTGCCAGCAGCTTATCCTTAACAGGGGGCGGACAGCCCCAGCATTTT.

The chain joins TRBV28 to TRBJ2-7, with 7 nucleotides matching TRBD1. CDR1 MDHEN and CDR2 SYDVKM come from the germline V gene. Trimming cost V 5 bases and J 5 bases; bases outside gene matches: 3. The CDR3 covers 12 residues. CDR3 coding DNA: TGTGCCAGCAGTCCCACAGGGGACGAGCAGTACTTC. Amino acid sequence: CASSPTGDEQYF.

This clone was detected only once. This sequence joins TRBV2 and TRBJ2-3; tentative D call: TRBD1 (8 bases). Per the germline V gene, CDR1 is SNHLY and CDR2 is FYNNEI. The CDR3 covers 15 residues. The germline V and J ends were trimmed by 5 bases and 5 bases, with 17 bases remaining between them. In DNA form, the CDR3 reads TGTGCCAGCAGTTACCTACAGGGGGGGGGAGATACGCAGTATTTT. It yields the protein CASSYLQGGGDTQYF.